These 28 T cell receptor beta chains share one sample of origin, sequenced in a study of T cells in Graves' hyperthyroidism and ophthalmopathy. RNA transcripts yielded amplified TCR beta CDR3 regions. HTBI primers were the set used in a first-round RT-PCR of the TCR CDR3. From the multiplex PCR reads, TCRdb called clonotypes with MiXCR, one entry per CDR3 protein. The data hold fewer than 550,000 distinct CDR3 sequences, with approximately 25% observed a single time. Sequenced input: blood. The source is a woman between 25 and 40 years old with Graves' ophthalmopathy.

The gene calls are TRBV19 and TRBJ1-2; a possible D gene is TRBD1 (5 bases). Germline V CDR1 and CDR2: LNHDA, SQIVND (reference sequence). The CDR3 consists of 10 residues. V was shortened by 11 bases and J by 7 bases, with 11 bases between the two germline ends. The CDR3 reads CAQGEVGYTF. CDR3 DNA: TGTGCCCAAGGGGAGGTTGGCTACACCTTC.

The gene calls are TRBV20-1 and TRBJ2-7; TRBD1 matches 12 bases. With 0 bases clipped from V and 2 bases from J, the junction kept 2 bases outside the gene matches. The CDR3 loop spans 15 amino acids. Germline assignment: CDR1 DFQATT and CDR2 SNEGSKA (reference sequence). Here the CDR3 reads CSARDGTGGTYEQYF. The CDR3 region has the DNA TGCAGTGCTAGAGATGGGACAGGGGGCACCTACGAGCAGTACTTC.

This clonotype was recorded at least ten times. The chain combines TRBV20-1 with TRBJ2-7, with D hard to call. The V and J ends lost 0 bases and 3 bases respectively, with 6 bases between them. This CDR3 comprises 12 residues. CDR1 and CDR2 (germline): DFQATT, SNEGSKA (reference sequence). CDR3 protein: CSARDNSYEQYF. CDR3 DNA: TGCAGTGCTAGAGATAACAGCTACGAGCAGTACTTC.

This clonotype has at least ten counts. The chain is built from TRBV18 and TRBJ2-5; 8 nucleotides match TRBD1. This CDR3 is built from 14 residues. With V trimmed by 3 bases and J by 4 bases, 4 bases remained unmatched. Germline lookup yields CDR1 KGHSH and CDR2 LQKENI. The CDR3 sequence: CASSPGTGRETQYF. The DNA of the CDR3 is TGTGCCAGCTCACCTGGGACAGGCCGAGAGACCCAGTACTTC.

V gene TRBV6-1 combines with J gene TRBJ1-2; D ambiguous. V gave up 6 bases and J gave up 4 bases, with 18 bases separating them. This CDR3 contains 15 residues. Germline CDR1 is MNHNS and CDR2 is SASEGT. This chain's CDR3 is CASSKGQATFYGYTF. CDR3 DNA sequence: TGTGCCAGCAGCAAAGGGCAGGCGACCTTCTATGGCTACACCTTC.

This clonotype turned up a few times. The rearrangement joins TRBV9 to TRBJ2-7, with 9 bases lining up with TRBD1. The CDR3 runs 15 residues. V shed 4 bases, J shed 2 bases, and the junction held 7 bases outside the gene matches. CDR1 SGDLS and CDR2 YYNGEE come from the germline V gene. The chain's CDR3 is CASSIDGQGTYEQYF. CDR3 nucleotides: TGTGCCAGCAGCATCGACGGACAGGGGACCTACGAGCAGTACTTC.

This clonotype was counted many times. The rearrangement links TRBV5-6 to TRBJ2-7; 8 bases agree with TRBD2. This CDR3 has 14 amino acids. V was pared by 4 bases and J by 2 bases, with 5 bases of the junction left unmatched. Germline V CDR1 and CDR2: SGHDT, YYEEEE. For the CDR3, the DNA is TGTGCCAGCAGCCCATTCGGGGGGGCCTACGAGCAGTACTTC. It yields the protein CASSPFGGAYEQYF.

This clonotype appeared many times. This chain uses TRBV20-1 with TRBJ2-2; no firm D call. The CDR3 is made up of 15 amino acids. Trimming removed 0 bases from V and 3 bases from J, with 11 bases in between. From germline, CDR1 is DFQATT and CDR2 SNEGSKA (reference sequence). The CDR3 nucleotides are TGCAGTGCTAGAGATGCCAGCGCATACACCGGGGAGCTGTTTTTT. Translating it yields CSARDASAYTGELFF.

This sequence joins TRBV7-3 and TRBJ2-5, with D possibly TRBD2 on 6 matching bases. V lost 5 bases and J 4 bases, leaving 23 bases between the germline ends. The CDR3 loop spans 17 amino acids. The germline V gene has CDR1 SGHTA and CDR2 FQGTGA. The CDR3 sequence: CASSPRGGTTNGETQYF. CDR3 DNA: TGTGCCAGCAGCCCCCGTGGCGGGACCACAAATGGAGAGACCCAGTACTTC.

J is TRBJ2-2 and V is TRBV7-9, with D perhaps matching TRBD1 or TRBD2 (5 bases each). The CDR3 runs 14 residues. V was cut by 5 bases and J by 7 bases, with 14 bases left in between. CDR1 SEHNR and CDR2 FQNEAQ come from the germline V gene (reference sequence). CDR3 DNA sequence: TGTGCCAGCAGCCCCCTCTGGGACGGCGGGGAGCTGTTTTTT. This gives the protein CASSPLWDGGELFF.

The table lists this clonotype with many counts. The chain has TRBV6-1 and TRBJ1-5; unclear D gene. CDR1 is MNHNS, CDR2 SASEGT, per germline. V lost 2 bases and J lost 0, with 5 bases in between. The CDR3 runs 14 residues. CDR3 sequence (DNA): TGTGCCAGCAGTGAACGGTATAGCAATCAGCCCCAGCATTTT. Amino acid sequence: CASSERYSNQPQHF.

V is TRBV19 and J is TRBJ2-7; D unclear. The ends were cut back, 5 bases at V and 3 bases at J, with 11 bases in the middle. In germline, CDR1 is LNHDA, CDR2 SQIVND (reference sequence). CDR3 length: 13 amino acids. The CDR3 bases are TGTGCCAGTAGTCGCACATGGGACTACGAGCAGTACTTC. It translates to CASSRTWDYEQYF.

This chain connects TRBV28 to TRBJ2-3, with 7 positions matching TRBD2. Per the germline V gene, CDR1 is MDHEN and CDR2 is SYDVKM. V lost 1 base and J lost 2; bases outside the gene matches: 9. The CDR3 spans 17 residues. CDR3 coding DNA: TGTGCCAGCAGTTTATTTGGGCGGCGGGAGTCCACAGATACGCAGTATTTT. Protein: CASSLFGRRESTDTQYF.

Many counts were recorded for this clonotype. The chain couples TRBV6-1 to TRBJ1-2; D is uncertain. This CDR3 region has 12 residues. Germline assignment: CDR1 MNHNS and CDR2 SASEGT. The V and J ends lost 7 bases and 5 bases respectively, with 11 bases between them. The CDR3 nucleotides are TGTGCCAGCAATCCGGGATCTTATGGCTACACCTTC. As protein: CASNPGSYGYTF.

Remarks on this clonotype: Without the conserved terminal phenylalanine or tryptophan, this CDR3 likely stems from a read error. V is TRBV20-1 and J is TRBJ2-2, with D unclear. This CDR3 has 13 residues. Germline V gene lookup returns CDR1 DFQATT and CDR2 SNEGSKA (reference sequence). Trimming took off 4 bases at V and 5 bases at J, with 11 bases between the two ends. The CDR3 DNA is TGCAGTGCTACCCTAAGAGAAACCGGGGAGCTGTTTGTT. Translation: CSATLRETGELFV.

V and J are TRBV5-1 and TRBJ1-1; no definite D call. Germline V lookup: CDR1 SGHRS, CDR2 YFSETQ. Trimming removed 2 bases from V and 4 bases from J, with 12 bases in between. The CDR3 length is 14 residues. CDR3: CASSFQSLGTEAFF. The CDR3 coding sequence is TGCGCCAGCAGCTTTCAGTCGTTGGGCACTGAAGCTTTCTTT.

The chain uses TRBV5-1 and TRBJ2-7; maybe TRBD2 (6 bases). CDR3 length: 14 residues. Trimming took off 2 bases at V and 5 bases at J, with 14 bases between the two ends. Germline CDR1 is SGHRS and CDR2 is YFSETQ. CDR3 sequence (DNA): TGCGCCAGCAGCTTTGGGCTAGCGAGCGACGAGCAGTACTTC. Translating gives CASSFGLASDEQYF.

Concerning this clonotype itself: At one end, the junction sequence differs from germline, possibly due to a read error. The chain's CDR3 is CASSCLDSSYDQYF. CDR3 coding DNA: TGTGCCAGCAGTTGCCTCGACAGTTCCTACGATCAGTACTTC. The rearrangement uses TRBV6-5 and TRBJ2-7, with D perhaps TRBD1 (5 bases). CDR3 length: 14 residues. Germline V gene sequence: CDR1 MNHEY, CDR2 SVGAGI.

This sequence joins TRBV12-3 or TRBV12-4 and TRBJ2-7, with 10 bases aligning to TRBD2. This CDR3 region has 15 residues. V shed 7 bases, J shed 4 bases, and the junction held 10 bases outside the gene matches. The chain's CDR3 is CASTSEREGLYEQYF. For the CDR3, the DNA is TGTGCCAGCACCTCCGAGCGGGAGGGATTGTACGAGCAGTACTTC.

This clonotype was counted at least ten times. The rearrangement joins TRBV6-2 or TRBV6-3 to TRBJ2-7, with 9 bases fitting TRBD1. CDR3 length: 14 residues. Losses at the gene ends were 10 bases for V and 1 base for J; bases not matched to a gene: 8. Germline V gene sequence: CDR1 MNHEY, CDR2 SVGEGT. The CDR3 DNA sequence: TGTGCCACGGATCGGGGACAGGGATCCTACGAGCAGTACTTC. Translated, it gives CATDRGQGSYEQYF.

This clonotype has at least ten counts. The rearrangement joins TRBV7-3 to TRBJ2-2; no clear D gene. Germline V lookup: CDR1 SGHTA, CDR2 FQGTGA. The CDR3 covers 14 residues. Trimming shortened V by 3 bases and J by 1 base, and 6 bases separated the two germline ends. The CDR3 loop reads CASSFDGNTGELFF. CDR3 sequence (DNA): TGTGCCAGCAGCTTCGACGGGAACACCGGGGAGCTGTTTTTT.

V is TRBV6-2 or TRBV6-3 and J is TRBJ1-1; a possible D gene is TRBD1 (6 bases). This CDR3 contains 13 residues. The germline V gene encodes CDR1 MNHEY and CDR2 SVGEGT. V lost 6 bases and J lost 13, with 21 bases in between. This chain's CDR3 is CASSRLGTGMDFF. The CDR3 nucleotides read TGTGCCAGCAGCCGCCTGGGCACAGGGATGGATTTCTTT.

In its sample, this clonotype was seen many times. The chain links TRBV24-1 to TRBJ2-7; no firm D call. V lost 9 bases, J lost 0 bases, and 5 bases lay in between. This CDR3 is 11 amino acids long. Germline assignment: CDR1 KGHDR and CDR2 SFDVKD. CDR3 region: CATSDSYEQYF. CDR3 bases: TGTGCCACCTCGGACTCCTACGAGCAGTACTTC.

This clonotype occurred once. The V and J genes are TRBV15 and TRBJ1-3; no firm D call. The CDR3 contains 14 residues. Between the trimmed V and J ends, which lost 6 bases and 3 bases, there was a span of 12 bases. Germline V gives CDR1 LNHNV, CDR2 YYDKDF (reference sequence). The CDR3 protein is CATSYRRNGNTIYF. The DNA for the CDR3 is TGTGCCACCAGTTATCGCAGGAATGGAAACACCATATATTTT.

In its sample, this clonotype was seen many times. For the CDR3, the DNA is TGCGCCAGCAGCCAAGTTGCTGACAGGACTAATTCACCCCTCCACTTT. It translates to CASSQVADRTNSPLHF. The genes are TRBV4-1 and TRBJ1-6; D possibly corresponds to TRBD1 (6 bases). In germline, CDR1 is MGHRA, CDR2 YSYEKL. The CDR3 sequence is 16 residues long. V was trimmed by 1 base and J by 6 bases, leaving 13 bases between them.

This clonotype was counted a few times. The CDR3 loop reads CASSEGIGFSPLHF. CDR3 DNA: TGTGCCAGCAGTGAGGGAATAGGGTTTTCACCCCTCCACTTT. The chain employs TRBV27 and TRBJ1-6; D ambiguous. V dropped 5 bases and J dropped 9 bases, with 14 bases sitting between them. This CDR3 spans 14 amino acids. Germline CDR1 reads MNHEY; CDR2 reads SMNVEV (reference sequence).

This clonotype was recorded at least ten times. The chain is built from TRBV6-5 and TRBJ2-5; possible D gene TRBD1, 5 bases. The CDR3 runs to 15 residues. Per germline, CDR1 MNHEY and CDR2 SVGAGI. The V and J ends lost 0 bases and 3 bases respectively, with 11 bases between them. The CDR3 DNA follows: TGTGCCAGCAGTTACTCGGGTACCAGGGAAGAGACCCAGTACTTC. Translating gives CASSYSGTREETQYF.

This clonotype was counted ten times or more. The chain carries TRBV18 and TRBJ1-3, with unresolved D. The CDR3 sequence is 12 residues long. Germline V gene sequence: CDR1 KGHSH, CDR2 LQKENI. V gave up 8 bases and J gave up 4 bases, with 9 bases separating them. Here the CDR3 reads CASGLDGNTIYF. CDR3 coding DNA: TGTGCCAGCGGGTTAGACGGAAACACCATATATTTT.